Shown below are 5 T cell receptor beta chains from a single sample sequenced in a study of vaccination effects on CD4 cells after COVID-19. Their antigens remain unidentified. Before sequencing took place, the ViraFEST assay used viral peptide pools to expand antigen-specific CD4+ T cells. Between days 9 and 10 of culture, CD4+ T cells were separated out. Nucleocapsid antibody tests were negative, and the vaccine recipients had no prior SARS-CoV-2 infection. Produced via immunoSEQ multiplex PCR; TCRdb's table is partial and in-frame only. The sample records about 65,000 clones, approximately 79% being singletons. The sequencing here drew on CD4+ T cells from PBMCs cultured with HCoV-NL63 spike peptides, taken before COVID-19 vaccination. These receptor sequences come from a human donor who received a COVID-19 vaccine.

The V and J genes are TRBV6-5 and TRBJ1-2, with 10 bases matching TRBD1. Per germline, CDR1 MNHEY and CDR2 SVGAGI. This CDR3 has 14 residues. The V and J ends lost 5 bases and 8 bases, in that order; junction bases with no gene match: 8. DNA for the CDR3: TGTGCCAGCAGTCCTGGACAGGGGGTAAGGGGCTACACCTTC. Protein: CASSPGQGVRGYTF.

The chain employs TRBV19 and TRBJ1-1; a possible D gene is TRBD1 (6 bases). Germline values: CDR1 LNHDA, CDR2 SQIVND (reference sequence). V was shortened by 6 bases and J by 1 base, with 12 bases between the two germline ends. This CDR3 has 14 residues. This CDR3 is CASRDIRGNTEAFF. The DNA of the CDR3 is TGTGCCAGTAGGGACATCAGGGGGAACACTGAAGCTTTCTTT.

This CDR3 is CASEDRVNEKLFF. For the CDR3, the DNA is TGTGCCAGCGAGGACAGGGTTAATGAAAAACTGTTTTTT. J is TRBJ1-4 and V is TRBV28; 8 positions agree with TRBD1. V trimming: 8 bases; J trimming: 4 bases; junction bases outside the gene matches: 3. The germline V gene has CDR1 MDHEN and CDR2 SYDVKM. This CDR3 is 13 amino acids long.

The rearrangement joins TRBV3-1 (or the pseudogene TRBV3-2) to TRBJ1-6, with a weak D call TRBD1 (6 bases). Trimming stripped 4 bases from V and 7 bases from J, with 11 bases between. This CDR3 spans 14 amino acids. Germline V gene sequence: CDR1 LGHDT, CDR2 YNNKEL (reference sequence). CDR3 residues: CASSRGQQNSPLHF. The CDR3 DNA sequence: TGTGCCAGCAGCCGCGGACAGCAAAATTCACCCCTCCACTTT.

Note on this clone: At the DNA level, this CDR3 is encoded by other sequences in the same sample as well. CDR3 residues: CASSTSENTEAFF. As DNA, the CDR3 is TGTGCCAGCTCTACCTCAGAGAACACTGAAGCTTTCTTT. The chain has TRBV18 and TRBJ1-1, with unresolved D. CDR1 and CDR2 (germline): KGHSH, LQKENI. Trimming cost V 6 bases and J 1 base, with 9 bases left between them. The CDR3 loop spans 13 amino acids. The full variable domain, its missing parts supplied by reference TRBV18 and TRBJ1-1, is NAGVMQNPRHLVRRRGQEARLRCSPMKGHSHVYWYRQLPEEGLKFMVYLQKENIIDESGMPKERFSAEFPKEGPSILRIQQVVRGDSAAYFCASSTSENTEAFFGQGTRLTVV.